This T cell receptor beta chain was profiled in a study of cytomegalovirus exposure and HLA in healthy donors. The overall study: Across around 400 genotyped donors, about 86% landed in the Caucasian-associated ancestry cluster. Study conclusions and caveats: Most TCR sequences showed up rarely, but some public TCRs showed up in many donors. It was likely that a cluster of highly shared sequence variants was a sequencing artifact.

Remarks on this clone: Its antigen remains unknown.

The donors (healthy individuals) were bone marrow donors. Germline V gene sequence: CDR1 SGHDN, CDR2 FVKESK. Germline trimming cut 1 base from V and 4 bases from J; bases unmatched to any gene: 7. This CDR3 is 17 amino acids long. The PCR contained 60 Vbeta and 13 Jbeta primers. TCRdb keeps only in-frame clones here, not all; method: immunoSEQ multiplex PCR. Of about 160,000 clones listed, around nine tenths are singletons. The chain has TRBV14 and TRBJ2-5; 12 nucleotides agree with TRBD2. Sample: PBMCs. The TCR sequence derives from a woman between 18 and 30 years old in good health and CMV-seronegative. The CDR3 sequence: CASSQGRTSGNRETQYF. CDR3 nucleotide sequence: TGTGCCAGCAGCCAAGGACGGACTAGCGGGAATCGAGAGACCCAGTACTTC. Based on the CDR3 plus reference TRBV14 and TRBJ2-5, the full variable domain is EAGVTQFPSHSVIEKGQTVTLRCDPISGHDNLYWYRRVMGKEIKFLLHFVKESKQDESGMPNNRFLAERTGGTYSTLKVQPAELEDSGVYFCASSQGRTSGNRETQYFGPGTRLLVL.